These 26 T cell receptor beta chains were all obtained from the same sample, sequenced in a study of CD8 T cells in Susac syndrome. An amount of RNA that ranged from roughly 0.5 to 1 ug was reverse transcribed with random hexamers. TCRdb reanalysed the immunoSEQ multiplex PCR reads using MiXCR and keeps one entry per CDR3 protein. The top ten clones hold roughly 0.2% of a sample with some 130,000 distinct CDR3 sequences, approximately 95% of them seen once. Specimen: CD8+ T cells from PBMCs. The receptors shown here come from a human donor with Susac syndrome.

The gene calls are TRBV7-2 and TRBJ2-3; TRBD1 matches 7 bases. The V segment lost 3 bases and the J segment 0 bases; nucleotides outside the gene matches: 3. The CDR3 is 15 residues long. Germline V gene data show CDR1 as SGHTA and CDR2 as FQGNSA. The CDR3 region has the DNA TGTGCCAGCAGCTTGGGGACAGCTAGCACAGATACGCAGTATTTT. Its protein is CASSLGTASTDTQYF.

The chain couples TRBV7-9 to TRBJ2-1, with 9 positions matching TRBD2. Germline V gene lookup returns CDR1 SEHNR and CDR2 FQNEAQ (reference sequence). The length of the CDR3 is 18 residues. Trimming took 0 bases from V and 8 from J; bases not matched to a gene: 14. CDR3 amino acids: CASSLAAPTSGPLHEQFF. The CDR3 DNA is TGTGCCAGCAGCTTAGCCGCCCCGACTAGCGGCCCTCTTCATGAGCAGTTCTTC.

The genes are TRBV11-1 and TRBJ1-1; no clear D gene. This CDR3 region has 12 residues. The germline V and J ends were trimmed by 2 bases and 3 bases, with 4 bases remaining between them. CDR1 and CDR2 from the germline V gene are SGHAT and FQDESV (reference sequence). This CDR3 is CASSLQDTEAFF. DNA for the CDR3: TGTGCCAGCAGCTTACAGGACACTGAAGCTTTCTTT.

The rearrangement links TRBV27 to TRBJ2-3, with D tentatively TRBD2 (5 bases). This CDR3 is built from 15 residues. Germline V gene sequence: CDR1 MNHEY, CDR2 SMNVEV (reference sequence). Trimming left V 7 bases short and J 2 bases short, with 16 bases between. The CDR3 sequence: CASTAWAGDTDTQYF. CDR3 sequence (DNA): TGTGCCAGCACCGCGTGGGCCGGGGACACAGATACGCAGTATTTT.

The chain has TRBV5-5 and TRBJ2-6; D is tentatively TRBD1 or TRBD2 (5 bases each). Germline loops: CDR1 SGHKS, CDR2 YYEKEE (reference sequence). V was shortened by 5 bases and J by 0 bases, with 18 bases between the two germline ends. The CDR3 is 18 amino acids. The CDR3 DNA sequence: TGTGCCAGCAGTCAAGTTTCGGGGCCCAGCTCTGGGGCCAACGTCCTGACTTTC. This codes for CASSQVSGPSSGANVLTF.

V usage is TRBV27 and J usage is TRBJ2-2; D gene unclear. CDR3 length: 11 residues. The V end lost 5 bases, the J end lost 7 bases, and 5 bases lay between the germline ends. The V gene's germline CDR1 is MNHEY and CDR2 SMNVEV (reference sequence). The CDR3 loop reads CASSIFGELFF. The CDR3 bases are TGTGCCAGCAGTATTTTCGGGGAGCTGTTTTTT.

V gene TRBV7-6 combines with J gene TRBJ2-7, with TRBD1 matching 7 bases. V shed 5 bases, J shed 4 bases, and the junction held 8 bases outside the gene matches. The CDR3 runs 14 residues. Germline V gene sequence: CDR1 SGHVS, CDR2 FNYEAQ. CDR3 coding DNA: TGTGCCAGCAGCCAGGGACAGAAGTTTTACGAGCAGTACTTC. Encoded protein: CASSQGQKFYEQYF.

This clonotype appeared a single time. The CDR3 DNA sequence: TGTGCCAGCAGTTACGGACGGGAAGCTTTCTTT. Protein: CASSYGREAFF. The chain has TRBV6-5 and TRBJ1-1; no definite D call. Germline V CDR1 and CDR2: MNHEY, SVGAGI. This CDR3 has 11 residues. The ends were cut back, 2 bases at V and 8 bases at J, with 6 bases in the middle.

To note about this clonotype: The junction departs from the called germline gene at one end, perhaps through a read error. This rearrangement joins TRBV11-2 to TRBJ2-3; TRBD2 might be the D (6 bases). Germline V gives CDR1 SGHAT, CDR2 FQNNGV. The CDR3 spans 15 residues. The CDR3 is CASNLPAGNTDTQYF. The DNA for the CDR3 is TGTGCCAGCAACTTACCAGCGGGTAACACAGATACGCAGTATTTT.

V and J are TRBV6-5 and TRBJ2-5; possible D gene TRBD2, 5 bases. V lost 4 bases, J lost 2 bases, and 14 bases lay in between. The CDR3 extends over 15 amino acids. From germline, CDR1 is MNHEY and CDR2 SVGAGI. The CDR3: CASSSRARVQETQYF. The CDR3 DNA is TGTGCCAGCAGTTCTCGGGCGAGGGTTCAAGAGACCCAGTACTTC.

The rearrangement joins TRBV5-1 to TRBJ1-5; TRBD1 aligns across 9 bases. This CDR3 spans 17 amino acids. From germline, CDR1 is SGHRS and CDR2 YFSETQ. V was pared by 4 bases and J by 1 base, with 9 bases of the junction left unmatched. The CDR3 nucleotides read TGCGCCAGCAGCGTCGGGACAGGGTCGATGAGCAATCAGCCCCAGCATTTT. Amino acid sequence: CASSVGTGSMSNQPQHF.

This clonotype was seen a handful of times. The rearrangement links TRBV28 to TRBJ2-6; D is uncertain. The CDR3 spans 13 residues. The germline V gene has CDR1 MDHEN and CDR2 SYDVKM. Trimming removed 7 bases from V and 1 base from J, with 5 bases in between. The CDR3 sequence is CASKVSGANVLTF. The CDR3 DNA follows: TGTGCCAGCAAGGTTTCTGGGGCCAACGTCCTGACTTTC. Drawing the rest from reference TRBV28 and TRBJ2-6, the complete variable domain is DVKVTQSSRYLVKRTGEKVFLECVQDMDHENMFWYRQDPGLGLRLIYFSYDVKMKEKGDIPEGYSVSREKKERFSLILESASTNQTSMYLCASKVSGANVLTFGAGSRLTVL.

CDR3 nucleotide sequence: TGTGCCACCAGTGACCCCGGGACAGGGGAAAACTATGGCTACACCTTC. This gives the protein CATSDPGTGENYGYTF. The chain uses TRBV24-1 and TRBJ1-2; 10 bases agree with TRBD1. The CDR3 spans 16 residues. Germline CDR1 reads KGHDR; CDR2 reads SFDVKD. Losses at the gene ends were 4 bases for V and 2 bases for J; bases not matched to a gene: 6.

This chain uses TRBV6-6 with TRBJ2-7, with D unresolved. CDR1 is MNHNY and CDR2 is SVGAGI in the germline V gene (reference sequence). Deletions cut 4 bases from V and 0 bases from J, with 13 bases between. The CDR3 extends over 15 amino acids. The CDR3 bases are TGTGCCAGCAGTTCGTTGAAAAAGCACTCCTACGAGCAGTACTTC. Protein: CASSSLKKHSYEQYF.

This clonotype was found once. The junction does not match germline at one end; this may be a read error. The rearrangement joins TRBV4-2 to TRBJ2-7; no clear D. The germline CDR1 and CDR2 sequences are LGHNA and YNFKEQ. The CDR3 totals 14 residues. CDR3 sequence (DNA): TGTGCCAGCAGCCAAGGGGAAACACCCTACGTGCAGTACTTC. Translating gives CASSQGETPYVQYF.

This rearrangement joins TRBV2 to TRBJ2-3; maybe TRBD2 (6 bases). CDR3 length: 15 residues. V was shortened by 6 bases and J by 2 bases, with 15 bases between the two germline ends. Germline V gene sequence: CDR1 SNHLY, CDR2 FYNNEI. CDR3 nucleotides: TGTGCCAGCAGCGACGGGCCGGGGGACACAGATACGCAGTATTTT. Protein product: CASSDGPGDTDTQYF.

This chain uses TRBV3-1 with TRBJ2-5; D is undetermined. V lost 0 bases, J lost 4 bases, and 12 bases lay in between. The CDR3 length is 15 residues. Germline CDR1 LGHDT, CDR2 YNNKEL (reference sequence). The CDR3 DNA is TGTGCCAGCAGCCAAGATGGGCCCGTTGTAGAGACCCAGTACTTC. Translation gives CASSQDGPVVETQYF.

The V call is TRBV2, the J call TRBJ2-5; 9 nucleotides agree with TRBD2. From germline, CDR1 is SNHLY and CDR2 FYNNEI. This CDR3 is built from 16 residues. The junction had 12 bases not matched to a gene; V was cut back by 8 bases and J by 2 bases. The CDR3, as DNA: TGTGCCAGCCTGTCCGGGGCTAGCGGGGTTCAAGAGACCCAGTACTTC. Protein product: CASLSGASGVQETQYF.

This chain connects TRBV5-6 to TRBJ2-2; 10 nucleotides agree with TRBD1. CDR3 length equals 15 residues. The junction had 2 bases not matched to a gene; V was cut back by 0 bases and J by 6 bases. Germline loops: CDR1 SGHDT, CDR2 YYEEEE. The CDR3 sequence is CASSLGQGAAGELFF. The CDR3 bases are TGTGCCAGCAGCTTGGGACAGGGGGCGGCCGGGGAGCTGTTTTTT.

This chain uses TRBV7-8 with TRBJ2-1, with 11 positions matching TRBD2. With V trimmed by 5 bases and J by 5 bases, 23 bases remained unmatched. From germline, CDR1 is SGHVS and CDR2 FQNEAQ. The CDR3 has 21 amino acids. CDR3 coding DNA: TGTGCCAGCAGCCTAACCCTAATTACTGCTAAGACTAGCGGGGTCCACAATGAGCAGTTCTTC. It translates to CASSLTLITAKTSGVHNEQFF.

The J gene is TRBJ2-7, the V gene TRBV5-1; possibly TRBD2 for D (7 bases). Deletions cut 4 bases from V and 3 bases from J, with 17 bases between. Germline V gene lookup returns CDR1 SGHRS and CDR2 YFSETQ. The CDR3 has 15 amino acids. This CDR3 is CASSPWGGAFYEQYF. The CDR3 bases are TGCGCCAGCAGCCCCTGGGGGGGGGCTTTCTACGAGCAGTACTTC.

This clonotype was detected only once. The chain employs TRBV27 and TRBJ2-1, with D maybe TRBD1 (5 bases). V was pared by 0 bases and J by 6 bases, with 9 bases between. Germline loops: CDR1 MNHEY, CDR2 SMNVEV (reference sequence). The CDR3 runs 14 residues. The CDR3 DNA follows: TGTGCCAGCAGTTTATCTGACAGCATCAATGAGCAGTTCTTC. Residues: CASSLSDSINEQFF.

The rearrangement links TRBV11-2 to TRBJ2-5, with TRBD2 matching over 7 bases. The CDR3 is 15 residues long. Trimming took 1 base from V and 3 from J; bases not matched to a gene: 5. In germline, CDR1 is SGHAT, CDR2 FQNNGV. CDR3 in amino acids: CASSLGGSGKETQYF. The CDR3 bases are TGTGCCAGCAGCTTAGGCGGGAGTGGGAAAGAGACCCAGTACTTC.

The CDR3 loop is CSVEDLRAEPSTDTQYF. The CDR3 DNA follows: TGCAGCGTTGAAGATCTTCGCGCGGAACCTAGCACAGATACGCAGTATTTT. The rearrangement uses TRBV29-1 and TRBJ2-3; no firm D call. This CDR3 spans 17 amino acids. Germline V lookup: CDR1 SQVTM, CDR2 ANQGSEA. With 0 bases removed from V and 0 bases from J, the gap between germline ends came to 16 bases.

In this sample, this clonotype turned up once. The genes are TRBV5-1 and TRBJ1-2; 7 bases line up with TRBD1. V lost 4 bases and J lost 1; bases outside the gene matches: 13. The CDR3 is made up of 17 amino acids. Germline loops: CDR1 SGHRS, CDR2 YFSETQ. DNA of the CDR3: TGCGCCAGCAGCAGGGACAGATCGGCGACAATTAACTATGGCTACACCTTC. Translating it yields CASSRDRSATINYGYTF.

This chain connects TRBV29-1 to TRBJ1-1; 8 bases are shared with TRBD1. The J segment lost 0 bases and the V segment lost 7 bases, leaving 4 bases of the junction unmatched. Germline CDR1 is SQVTM and CDR2 is ANQGSEA. This CDR3 has 13 amino acids. CDR3 loop: CSGSRGLNTEAFF. CDR3 DNA: TGCAGCGGCTCCAGGGGGCTGAACACTGAAGCTTTCTTT.